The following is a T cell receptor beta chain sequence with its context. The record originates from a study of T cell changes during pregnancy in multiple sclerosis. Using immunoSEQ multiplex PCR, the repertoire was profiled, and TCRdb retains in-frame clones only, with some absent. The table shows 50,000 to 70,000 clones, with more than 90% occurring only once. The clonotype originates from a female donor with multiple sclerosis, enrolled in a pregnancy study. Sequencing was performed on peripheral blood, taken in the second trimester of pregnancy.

The CDR3 sequence is CASSPRDSERGYTF. CDR3 DNA: TGTGCCAGCAGCCCTAGGGACAGTGAAAGAGGCTACACCTTC. This chain links TRBV9 with TRBJ1-2; 7 bases agree with TRBD1. Looked up from germline, CDR1 is SGDLS and CDR2 is YYNGEE. V was clipped by 4 bases and J by 8 bases; unmatched bases: 11. The CDR3 contains 14 residues. Full variable domain (remainder filled in from reference TRBV9 and TRBJ1-2): DSGVTQTPKHLITATGQRVTLRCSPRSGDLSVYWYQQSLDQGLQFLIQYYNGEERAKGNILERFSAQQFPDLHSELNLSSLELGDSALYFCASSPRDSERGYTFGSGTRLTVV.